Presented here are 30 T cell receptor beta chains from one specimen sequenced in a study of blood T cell repertoires in COVID-19. Assay: immunoSEQ multiplex PCR; the TCRdb copy retains only in-frame clones and omits some. The table records around 200,000 clones, around 82% of them present only once. The sequencing input was peripheral blood. The receptors shown here come from a middle-aged man with active or convalescent COVID-19.

This chain uses TRBV5-1 with TRBJ2-7; the match to TRBD2 covers 7 bases. The germline gives CDR1 SGHRS, CDR2 YFSETQ. The length of the CDR3 is 14 residues. With 0 bases clipped from V and 7 bases from J, the junction kept 7 bases outside the gene matches. Here the CDR3 DNA reads TGCGCCAGCAGCTTGGGTCTAGCGGCGGATGAGCAGTACTTC. It encodes CASSLGLAADEQYF.

This clone occurred a few times. In DNA form, the CDR3 reads TGTGCCAGCAGCCTGGGACAGGGAGCCGGATCACCCCTCCACTTT. Encoded protein: CASSLGQGAGSPLHF. This chain connects TRBV14 to TRBJ1-6, with 9 bases that match TRBD1. Germline V gene sequence: CDR1 SGHDN, CDR2 FVKESK. This CDR3 is 15 amino acids long. Trimming cost V 4 bases and J 10 bases; bases outside gene matches: 8.

The table lists this clone with a count of one. J is TRBJ2-5 and V is TRBV3-1 (or the pseudogene TRBV3-2); TRBD2 matches 10 bases. The V gene end was trimmed by 1 base and the J gene end by 4 bases; junction bases not matched to a gene: 6. The CDR3 has 16 amino acids. The germline V gene encodes CDR1 LGHDT and CDR2 YNNKEL (reference sequence). The CDR3 coding sequence is TGTGCCAGCAGCCAAGGTAGCGGGGGGTTAAGAGAGACCCAGTACTTC. Its translation: CASSQGSGGLRETQYF.

The chain couples TRBV25-1 to TRBJ1-3; D uncertain. CDR1 and CDR2 from the germline V gene are MGHDK and SYGVNS. This CDR3 is 13 amino acids long. V was shortened by 5 bases and J by 3 bases, with 8 bases between the two germline ends. CDR3 in amino acids: CASSPVGGNTIYF. The CDR3 DNA reads as TGTGCCAGCAGTCCGGTCGGTGGAAACACCATATATTTT.

The chain uses TRBV5-5 and TRBJ1-5, with D perhaps TRBD1 (6 bases). The CDR3 extends over 13 amino acids. V lost 3 bases, J lost 4 bases, and 8 bases lay in between. Per the germline V gene, CDR1 is SGHKS and CDR2 is YYEKEE (reference sequence). The DNA of the CDR3 is TGTGCCAGCAGCTGGGACACTAATCAGCCCCAGCATTTT. Protein product: CASSWDTNQPQHF.

As DNA, the CDR3 is TGTGCCAGCACTGGATCGGTAGCTGCTACGCAGTATTTT. The encoded protein is CASTGSVAATQYF. V is TRBV2 and J is TRBJ2-3, with D uncertain. CDR1 and CDR2 from the germline V gene are SNHLY and FYNNEI. The V gene lost 7 bases and the J gene lost 8 bases, with 16 bases spanning the gap. The CDR3 consists of 13 residues.

The V call is TRBV19, the J call TRBJ2-5, with 7 positions matching TRBD2. The CDR3 covers 14 residues. With 6 bases clipped from V and 7 bases from J, the junction kept 11 bases outside the gene matches. CDR1 and CDR2 (germline): LNHDA, SQIVND (reference sequence). In DNA form, the CDR3 reads TGTGCCAGTAGCTCCGGGGGGAGGAGGGGGACCCAGTACTTC. Its translation: CASSSGGRRGTQYF.

This chain joins TRBV2 and TRBJ2-7; D unresolved. CDR3 length equals 12 residues. Germline CDR1 and CDR2: SNHLY and FYNNEI. V dropped 1 base and J dropped 4 bases, with 5 bases sitting between them. The CDR3 DNA reads as TGTGCCAGCAGTGAAGGGCTGTACGAGCAGTACTTC. Residues: CASSEGLYEQYF.

This clone was recorded once. The V and J genes are TRBV7-9 and TRBJ2-3; 15 bases match TRBD2. J was trimmed by 5 bases and V by 3 bases; bases with no gene match: 3. Per germline, CDR1 SEHNR and CDR2 FQNEAQ (reference sequence). The CDR3 loop spans 16 amino acids. CDR3 sequence (DNA): TGTGCCAGCAGCTTCGGACTAGCGGGGGGGAAAGATACGCAGTATTTT. Its protein product is CASSFGLAGGKDTQYF.

This clone has a single count. The chain employs TRBV10-3 and TRBJ1-2, with D perhaps TRBD1 (5 bases). The V gene lost 2 bases and the J gene lost 8 bases, with 12 bases spanning the gap. Germline V gene lookup returns CDR1 ENHRY and CDR2 SYGVKD. This CDR3 is built from 13 residues. As DNA, the CDR3 is TGTGCCATCAGTGAGGGGCAGGGAGGGGGCTACACCTTC. This sequence encodes CAISEGQGGGYTF.

This chain uses TRBV5-6 with TRBJ2-1; a weak D match, TRBD2 (5 bases). This CDR3 contains 15 residues. Trimming left V 0 bases short and J 3 bases short, with 10 bases between. Germline V gene lookup returns CDR1 SGHDT and CDR2 YYEEEE. The chain's CDR3 is CASSLGSGFYNEQFF. The CDR3, as DNA: TGTGCCAGCAGCTTGGGGTCGGGGTTCTACAATGAGCAGTTCTTC.

The chain has TRBV7-8 and TRBJ1-1; D possibly corresponds to TRBD1 (5 bases). Germline V CDR1 and CDR2: SGHVS, FQNEAQ. The germline V and J ends were trimmed by 1 base and 5 bases, with 14 bases remaining between them. The CDR3 spans 15 residues. The CDR3 DNA is TGTGCCAGCAGCTTAGGAGTGGGGCTGGGGACTGAAGCTTTCTTT. This sequence encodes CASSLGVGLGTEAFF.

This chain links TRBV24-1 with TRBJ1-5; TRBD1 might be the D (5 bases). The CDR3 contains 12 residues. Germline V gene data show CDR1 as KGHDR and CDR2 as SFDVKD. V gave up 2 bases and J gave up 8 bases, with 6 bases separating them. The DNA for the CDR3 is TGTGCCACCAGTGATTGGGGCGAGCCCCAGCATTTT. This encodes CATSDWGEPQHF.

This clone has just one count. The chain is built from TRBV19 and TRBJ1-2; no reliable D call. The CDR3 totals 14 residues. Trimming left V 6 bases short and J 2 bases short, with 13 bases between. Germline loops: CDR1 LNHDA, CDR2 SQIVND (reference sequence). Here the CDR3 DNA reads TGTGCCAGTAGCATCCGAGGCGGGAACTATGGCTACACCTTC. Translated, it gives CASSIRGGNYGYTF.

The CDR3 DNA follows: TGTGCCAGCAGTTACCCTACACGAGGGGGACTACCAAATCAGCCCCAGCATTTT. Translation: CASSYPTRGGLPNQPQHF. This sequence joins TRBV6-2 or TRBV6-3 and TRBJ1-5; TRBD1 might be the D (6 bases). CDR1 MNHEY and CDR2 SVGEGT come from the germline V gene. V lost 2 bases to trimming and J lost 4 bases, with 21 bases between them. The length of the CDR3 is 18 residues.

The V call is TRBV29-1, the J call TRBJ1-1; possibly TRBD1 for D (5 bases). This CDR3 is built from 14 residues. The V gene lost 7 bases and the J gene lost 1 base, with 16 bases spanning the gap. In germline, CDR1 is SQVTM, CDR2 ANQGSEA. The DNA of the CDR3 is TGCAGCGGCGGGGCACGGGGCGGGAACACTGAAGCTTTCTTT. Protein: CSGGARGGNTEAFF.

The V gene is TRBV3-1 (or the pseudogene TRBV3-2), the J gene TRBJ1-6; possibly TRBD1 for D (5 bases). The V end lost 2 bases, the J end lost 3 bases, and 11 bases lay between the germline ends. CDR1 is LGHDT and CDR2 is YNNKEL in the germline V gene (reference sequence). There are 16 residues in the CDR3. CDR3 in DNA: TGTGCCAGCAGCCAAACCCCTGACAGCTATAATTCACCCCTCCACTTT. Protein product: CASSQTPDSYNSPLHF.

This clone was detected a few times. CDR3 nucleotides: TGTGCCAGCAGTTACCCCGGGGACTACACCTTC. It encodes CASSYPGDYTF. J is TRBJ1-2 and V is TRBV6-2 or TRBV6-3; D uncertain. Germline lookup yields CDR1 MNHEY and CDR2 SVGEGT. The CDR3 has 11 amino acids. V lost 2 bases and J lost 10, with 8 bases in between.

The chain employs TRBV6-5 and TRBJ1-3; 8 bases line up with TRBD1. Germline V CDR1 and CDR2: MNHEY, SVGAGI. V lost 6 bases, J lost 3 bases, and 7 bases stayed unmatched. The CDR3 covers 15 residues. CDR3 amino acids: CASRGRDRGGNTIYF. The CDR3 coding sequence is TGTGCCAGCAGAGGCCGAGACAGGGGTGGAAACACCATATATTTT.

V usage is TRBV6-6 and J usage is TRBJ1-2; the D gene is possibly TRBD1 (6 bases). This CDR3 contains 15 residues. Trimming took 2 bases from V and 5 from J, leaving 15 bases between them. Germline V CDR1 and CDR2: MNHNY, SVGAGI (reference sequence). This CDR3 reads CASSYPGASGYGYTF. Here the CDR3 DNA reads TGTGCCAGCAGTTACCCGGGGGCTAGCGGGTATGGCTACACCTTC.

This chain joins TRBV7-9 and TRBJ1-3; a weak D match, TRBD1 (5 bases). The CDR3 extends over 14 amino acids. Trimming left V 5 bases short and J 2 bases short, with 10 bases between. Germline V gene lookup returns CDR1 SEHNR and CDR2 FQNEAQ (reference sequence). The CDR3, as DNA: TGTGCCAGCAGCCCGGGGACTCCTGGAAACACCATATATTTT. Its protein product is CASSPGTPGNTIYF.

The chain employs TRBV27 and TRBJ1-2, with D unresolved. The length of the CDR3 is 14 residues. Trimming removed 2 bases at V and 0 bases at J, with 7 bases between. Germline CDR1 reads MNHEY; CDR2 reads SMNVEV (reference sequence). CDR3 nucleotides: TGTGCCAGCAGTTTAGTCCCAGCTAACTATGGCTACACCTTC. This codes for CASSLVPANYGYTF.

V is TRBV7-9 and J is TRBJ2-3, with a possible D match to TRBD1 (6 bases). The CDR3 has 16 residues. Between the trimmed V and J ends, which lost 1 base and 1 base, there was a span of 12 bases. The germline CDR1 and CDR2 sequences are SEHNR and FQNEAQ (reference sequence). CDR3 DNA: TGTGCCAGCAGCTTAGTAATTGCAGGGGGCACAGATACGCAGTATTTT. Protein: CASSLVIAGGTDTQYF.

This rearrangement joins TRBV28 to TRBJ1-5, with TRBD1 matching over 7 bases. The CDR3 length is 14 residues. V gave up 8 bases and J gave up 5 bases; unmatched junction bases: 9. Germline V gives CDR1 MDHEN, CDR2 SYDVKM. CDR3 protein: CASQGGSGHQPQHF. CDR3 nucleotides: TGTGCCAGCCAAGGGGGCTCAGGTCATCAGCCCCAGCATTTT.

The chain couples TRBV28 to TRBJ1-5; no clear D gene. The CDR3 totals 15 residues. CDR1 MDHEN and CDR2 SYDVKM come from the germline V gene. The V and J ends lost 3 bases and 6 bases respectively, with 15 bases between them. CDR3 residues: CASSLLEIVRQPQHF. The CDR3 DNA reads TGTGCCAGCAGTTTGCTGGAGATAGTACGTCAGCCCCAGCATTTT.

V and J are TRBV7-6 and TRBJ1-4; TRBD1 might be the D (6 bases). V lost 2 bases and J lost 7, with 11 bases in between. The germline V gene has CDR1 SGHVS and CDR2 FNYEAQ. The CDR3 totals 14 residues. The CDR3: CASSLKGGGEKLFF. The CDR3 DNA sequence: TGTGCCAGCAGCTTAAAGGGAGGGGGTGAAAAACTGTTTTTT. The full variable domain, completed using reference TRBV7-6 and TRBJ1-4, is GAGVSQSPRYKVTKRGQDVALRCDPISGHVSLYWYRQALGQGPEFLTYFNYEAQQDKSGLPNDRFSAERPEGSISTLTIQRTEQRDSAMYRCASSLKGGGEKLFFGSGTQLSVL.

V usage is TRBV6-1 and J usage is TRBJ1-1; D uncertain. V was trimmed by 0 bases and J by 5 bases, leaving 10 bases between them. CDR1 MNHNS and CDR2 SASEGT come from the germline V gene. This CDR3 is 14 amino acids long. CDR3 in DNA: TGTGCCAGCAGTGAAGCGCGGAGGAGGACTGAAGCTTTCTTT. Translated, it gives CASSEARRRTEAFF.

The chain combines TRBV6-2 or TRBV6-3 with TRBJ1-2; 8 bases align to TRBD1. CDR3 length equals 13 residues. V shed 5 bases and J 5 bases; nucleotides not matched to a gene: 4. In germline, CDR1 is MNHEY, CDR2 SVGEGT. The CDR3 is CASSRDRLYGYTF. The CDR3 DNA reads as TGTGCCAGCAGTCGGGACAGGTTGTATGGCTACACCTTC.

The genes are TRBV5-5 and TRBJ2-3, with a tentative D call TRBD1 (6 bases). This CDR3 has 15 residues. The V gene lost 2 bases and the J gene lost 1 base, with 11 bases spanning the gap. CDR1 and CDR2 from the germline V gene are SGHKS and YYEKEE (reference sequence). CDR3 protein: CASSFQGYGTDTQYF. The DNA of the CDR3 is TGTGCCAGCAGCTTCCAGGGGTACGGCACAGATACGCAGTATTTT. The whole variable domain, remainder taken from reference TRBV5-5 and TRBJ2-3, is DAGVTQSPTHLIKTRGQQVTLRCSPISGHKSVSWYQQVLGQGPQFIFQYYEKEERGRGNFPDRFSARQFPNYSSELNVNALLLGDSALYLCASSFQGYGTDTQYFGPGTRLTVL.

This CDR3 is CASSFKRGGGETQYF. The CDR3 DNA is TGTGCCAGCAGCTTTAAGCGGGGGGGCGGAGAGACCCAGTACTTC. The chain recombines TRBV5-6 with TRBJ2-5; TRBD2 matches at 10 bases. The CDR3 totals 15 residues. In germline, CDR1 is SGHDT, CDR2 YYEEEE. The trim removed 2 bases at V and 4 bases at J, leaving 5 bases unmatched.